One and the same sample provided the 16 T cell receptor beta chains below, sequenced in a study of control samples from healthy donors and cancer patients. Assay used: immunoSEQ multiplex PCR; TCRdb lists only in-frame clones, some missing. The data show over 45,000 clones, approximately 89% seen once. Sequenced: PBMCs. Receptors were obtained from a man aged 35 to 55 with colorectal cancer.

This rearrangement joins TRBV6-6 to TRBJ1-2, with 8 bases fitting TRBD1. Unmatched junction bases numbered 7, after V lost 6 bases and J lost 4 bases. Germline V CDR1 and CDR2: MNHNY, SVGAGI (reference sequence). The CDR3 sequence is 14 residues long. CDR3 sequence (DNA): TGTGCCAGCAGGAGGGACAGGAGTTCCTATGGCTACACCTTC. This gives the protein CASRRDRSSYGYTF.

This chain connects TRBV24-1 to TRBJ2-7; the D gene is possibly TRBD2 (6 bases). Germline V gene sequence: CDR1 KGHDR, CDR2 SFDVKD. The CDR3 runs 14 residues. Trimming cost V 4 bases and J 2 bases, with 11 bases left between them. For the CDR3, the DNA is TGTGCCACCAGTGAGGGGGGTTCCGCCTACGAGCAGTACTTC. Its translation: CATSEGGSAYEQYF.

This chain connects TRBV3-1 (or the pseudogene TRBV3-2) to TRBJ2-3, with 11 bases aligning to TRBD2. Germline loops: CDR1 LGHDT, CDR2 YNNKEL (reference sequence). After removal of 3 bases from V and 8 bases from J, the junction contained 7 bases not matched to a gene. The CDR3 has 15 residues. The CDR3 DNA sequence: TGTGCCAGCAGCCACGGTAGCGGGAGGGGCGGTACGCAGTATTTT. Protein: CASSHGSGRGGTQYF.

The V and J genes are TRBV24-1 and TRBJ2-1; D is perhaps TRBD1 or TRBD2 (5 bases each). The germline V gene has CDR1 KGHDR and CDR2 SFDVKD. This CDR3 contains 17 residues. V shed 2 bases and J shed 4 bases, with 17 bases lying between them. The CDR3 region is CATSDSPGRKGYNEQFF. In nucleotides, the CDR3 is TGTGCCACCAGTGATTCTCCGGGGCGGAAAGGTTACAATGAGCAGTTCTTC.

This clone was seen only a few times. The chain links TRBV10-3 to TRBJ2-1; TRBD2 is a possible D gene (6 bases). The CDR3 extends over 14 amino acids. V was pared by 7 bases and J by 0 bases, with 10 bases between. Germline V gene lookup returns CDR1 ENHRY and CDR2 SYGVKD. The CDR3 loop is CAITDSGSYNEQFF. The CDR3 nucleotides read TGTGCCATCACTGATAGCGGCTCCTACAATGAGCAGTTCTTC.

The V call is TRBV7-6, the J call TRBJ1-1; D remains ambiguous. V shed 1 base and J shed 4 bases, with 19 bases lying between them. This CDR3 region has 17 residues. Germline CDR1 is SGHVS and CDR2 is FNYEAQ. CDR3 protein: CASSLEGGTRLFTEAFF. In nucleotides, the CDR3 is TGTGCCAGCAGCTTAGAGGGAGGTACACGGCTTTTCACTGAAGCTTTCTTT.

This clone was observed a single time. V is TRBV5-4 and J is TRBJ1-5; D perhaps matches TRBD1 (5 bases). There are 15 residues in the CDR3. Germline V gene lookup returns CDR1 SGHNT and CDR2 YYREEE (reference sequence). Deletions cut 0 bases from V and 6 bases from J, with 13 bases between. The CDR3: CASSLVGTPGQPQHF. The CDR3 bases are TGTGCCAGCAGCTTGGTCGGGACCCCAGGTCAGCCCCAGCATTTT.

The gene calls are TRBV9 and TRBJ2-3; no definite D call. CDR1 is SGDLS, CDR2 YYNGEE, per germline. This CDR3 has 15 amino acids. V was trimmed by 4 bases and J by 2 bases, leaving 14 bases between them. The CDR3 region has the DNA TGTGCCAGCAGCCCCCTACCCGAACACACAGATACGCAGTATTTT. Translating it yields CASSPLPEHTDTQYF. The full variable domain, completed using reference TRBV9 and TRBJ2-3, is DSGVTQTPKHLITATGQRVTLRCSPRSGDLSVYWYQQSLDQGLQFLIQYYNGEERAKGNILERFSAQQFPDLHSELNLSSLELGDSALYFCASSPLPEHTDTQYFGPGTRLTVL.

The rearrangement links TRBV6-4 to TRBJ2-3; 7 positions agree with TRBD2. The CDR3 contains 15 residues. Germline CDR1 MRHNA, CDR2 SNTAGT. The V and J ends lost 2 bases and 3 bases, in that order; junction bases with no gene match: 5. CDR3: CASSDGAGATDTQYF. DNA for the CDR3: TGTGCCAGCAGTGACGGGGCGGGAGCAACAGATACGCAGTATTTT.

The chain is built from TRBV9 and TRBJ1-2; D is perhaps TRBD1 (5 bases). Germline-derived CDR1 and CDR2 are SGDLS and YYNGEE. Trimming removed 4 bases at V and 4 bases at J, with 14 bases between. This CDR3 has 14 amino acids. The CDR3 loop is CASSLGTLFYGYTF. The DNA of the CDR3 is TGTGCCAGCAGCCTTGGGACCTTGTTCTATGGCTACACCTTC.

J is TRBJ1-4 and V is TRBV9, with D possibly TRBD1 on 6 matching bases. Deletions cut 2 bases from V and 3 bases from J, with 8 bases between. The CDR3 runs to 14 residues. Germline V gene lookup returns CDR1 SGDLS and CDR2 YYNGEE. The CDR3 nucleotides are TGTGCCAGCAGCGTTGGACAGTCTAATGAAAAACTGTTTTTT. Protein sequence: CASSVGQSNEKLFF.

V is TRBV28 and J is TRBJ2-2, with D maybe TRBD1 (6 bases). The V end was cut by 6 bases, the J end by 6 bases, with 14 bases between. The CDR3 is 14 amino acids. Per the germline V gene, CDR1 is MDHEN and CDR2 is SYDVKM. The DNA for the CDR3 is TGTGCCAGCAGGATAGGGGGAATGGCCGGGGAGCTGTTTTTT. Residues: CASRIGGMAGELFF. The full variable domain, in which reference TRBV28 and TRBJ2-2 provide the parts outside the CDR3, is DVKVTQSSRYLVKRTGEKVFLECVQDMDHENMFWYRQDPGLGLRLIYFSYDVKMKEKGDIPEGYSVSREKKERFSLILESASTNQTSMYLCASRIGGMAGELFFGEGSRLTVL.

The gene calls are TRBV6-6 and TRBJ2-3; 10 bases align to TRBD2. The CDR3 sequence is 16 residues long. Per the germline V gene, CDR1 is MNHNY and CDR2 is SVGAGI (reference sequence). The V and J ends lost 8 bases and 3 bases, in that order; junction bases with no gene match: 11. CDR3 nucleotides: TGTGCCAGCCGCGGGACTAGCGTCGAGGGGACAGATACGCAGTATTTT. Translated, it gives CASRGTSVEGTDTQYF.

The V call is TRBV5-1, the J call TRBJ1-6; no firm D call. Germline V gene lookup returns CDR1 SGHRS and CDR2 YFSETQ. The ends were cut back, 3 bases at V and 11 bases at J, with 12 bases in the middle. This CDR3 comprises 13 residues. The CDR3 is CASSSTAQAPLHF. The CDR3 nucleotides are TGCGCCAGCAGCTCGACGGCGCAAGCACCCCTCCACTTT. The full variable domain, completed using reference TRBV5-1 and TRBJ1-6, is KAGVTQTPRYLIKTRGQQVTLSCSPISGHRSVSWYQQTPGQGLQFLFEYFSETQRNKGNFPGRFSGRQFSNSRSEMNVSTLELGDSALYLCASSSTAQAPLHFGNGTRLTVT.

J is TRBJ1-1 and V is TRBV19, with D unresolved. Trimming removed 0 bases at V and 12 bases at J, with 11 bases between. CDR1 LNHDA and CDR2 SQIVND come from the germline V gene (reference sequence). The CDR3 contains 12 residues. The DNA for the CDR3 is TGTGCCAGTAGTATAGAGGGTAGGGCTACTTTCTTT. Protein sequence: CASSIEGRATFF.

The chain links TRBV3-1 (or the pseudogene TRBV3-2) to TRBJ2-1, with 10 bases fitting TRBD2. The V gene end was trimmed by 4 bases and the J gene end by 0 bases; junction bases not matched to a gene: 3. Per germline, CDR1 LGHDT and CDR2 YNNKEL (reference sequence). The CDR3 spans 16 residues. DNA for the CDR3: TGTGCCAGCAGCCCTAGCGGGAGTGCCTCCTACAATGAGCAGTTCTTC. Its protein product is CASSPSGSASYNEQFF.